The next 5 T cell receptor beta chains were all read from a single sample in a study of blood T cell repertoires in COVID-19. Assay: immunoSEQ multiplex PCR; the TCRdb copy retains only in-frame clones and omits some. The sample lists about 38,000 clones; roughly 70% were seen once. Sequences were obtained from peripheral blood. Receptors were obtained from a man between 65 and 79 years old with COVID-19, enrolled during active disease.

The rearrangement joins TRBV6-4 to TRBJ2-7; 10 positions match TRBD1. With V trimmed by 5 bases and J by 6 bases, 4 bases remained unmatched. This CDR3 has 13 amino acids. Germline V CDR1 and CDR2: MRHNA, SNTAGT. The CDR3 bases are TGTGCCAGCAGTCGGGACAGGGGAGGCGAGCAGTACTTC. Translated, it gives CASSRDRGGEQYF.

The chain has TRBV10-1 and TRBJ2-1, with TRBD1 identical over 7 bases. With 3 bases clipped from V and 2 bases from J, the junction kept 7 bases outside the gene matches. This CDR3 is built from 16 residues. CDR1 WNHNN and CDR2 SYGVQD come from the germline V gene (reference sequence). The CDR3 DNA reads as TGCGCCAGCAGTGATATTACAGGGGAAACCTACAATGAGCAGTTCTTC. Encoded protein: CASSDITGETYNEQFF.

The gene calls are TRBV9 and TRBJ1-2, with D maybe TRBD1 (5 bases). From germline, CDR1 is SGDLS and CDR2 YYNGEE. Trimming pared 0 bases from V and 1 base from J, leaving 10 bases between. The CDR3 runs to 15 residues. The CDR3 DNA reads TGTGCCAGCAGCGTAGAGGGGAAGAGTAACTATGGCTACACCTTC. Protein sequence: CASSVEGKSNYGYTF.

V usage is TRBV4-2 and J usage is TRBJ2-2; D is possibly TRBD2 (5 bases). Germline V gene data show CDR1 as LGHNA and CDR2 as YNFKEQ. V lost 3 bases and J lost 0, with 11 bases in between. The CDR3 has 16 residues. CDR3 residues: CASSQGAGTNTGELFF. In DNA, the CDR3 is TGTGCCAGCAGCCAGGGAGCCGGGACGAACACCGGGGAGCTGTTTTTT.

The chain couples TRBV11-2 to TRBJ1-3; D remains ambiguous. Germline CDR1 is SGHAT and CDR2 is FQNNGV. The V end lost 3 bases, the J end lost 0 bases, and 9 bases lay between the germline ends. The CDR3 consists of 15 residues. The CDR3 bases are TGTGCCAGCAGCTTGGGCAGTAGCTCTGGAAACACCATATATTTT. It is translated as CASSLGSSSGNTIYF.